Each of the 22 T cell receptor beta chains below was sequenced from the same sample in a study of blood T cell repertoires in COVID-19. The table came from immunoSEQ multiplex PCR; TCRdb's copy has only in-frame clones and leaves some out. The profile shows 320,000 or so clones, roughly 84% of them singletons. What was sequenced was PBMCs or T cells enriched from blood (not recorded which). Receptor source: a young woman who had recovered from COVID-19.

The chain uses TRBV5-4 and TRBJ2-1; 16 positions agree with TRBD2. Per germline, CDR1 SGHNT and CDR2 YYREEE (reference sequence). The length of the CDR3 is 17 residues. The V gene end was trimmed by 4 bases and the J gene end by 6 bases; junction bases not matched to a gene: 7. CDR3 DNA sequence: TGTGCCAGCAGCAAGTCGGGACTAGCGGGGGGGCTCAATGAGCAGTTCTTC. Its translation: CASSKSGLAGGLNEQFF.

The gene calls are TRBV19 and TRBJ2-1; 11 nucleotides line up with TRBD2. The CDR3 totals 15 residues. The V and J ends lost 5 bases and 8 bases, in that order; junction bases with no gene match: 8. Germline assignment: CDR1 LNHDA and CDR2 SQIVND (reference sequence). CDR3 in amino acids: CASSPDTSGGDEQFF. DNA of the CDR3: TGTGCCAGTAGTCCGGATACTAGCGGGGGCGATGAGCAGTTCTTC. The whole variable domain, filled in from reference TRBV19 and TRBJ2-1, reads DGGITQSPKYLFRKEGQNVTLSCEQNLNHDAMYWYRQDPGQGLRLIYYSQIVNDFQKGDIAEGYSVSREKKESFPLTVTSAQKNPTAFYLCASSPDTSGGDEQFFGPGTRLTVL.

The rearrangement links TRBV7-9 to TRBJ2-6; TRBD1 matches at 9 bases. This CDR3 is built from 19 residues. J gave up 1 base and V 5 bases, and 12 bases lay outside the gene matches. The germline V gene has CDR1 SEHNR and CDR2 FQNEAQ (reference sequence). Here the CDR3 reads CASSPSPDRGGSGANVLTF. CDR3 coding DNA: TGTGCCAGCAGCCCAAGCCCTGACAGGGGGGGATCTGGGGCCAACGTCCTGACTTTC. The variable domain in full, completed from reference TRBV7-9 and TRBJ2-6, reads DTGVSQNPRHKITKRGQNVTFRCDPISEHNRLYWYRQTLGQGPEFLTYFQNEAQLEKSRLLSDRFSAERPKGSFSTLEIQRTEQGDSAMYLCASSPSPDRGGSGANVLTFGAGSRLTVL.

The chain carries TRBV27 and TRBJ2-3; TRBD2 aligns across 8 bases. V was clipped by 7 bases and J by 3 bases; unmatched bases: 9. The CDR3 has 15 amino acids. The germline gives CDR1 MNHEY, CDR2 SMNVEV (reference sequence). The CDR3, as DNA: TGTGCCAGCACCCTCTTGGGACTAGAGACAGATACGCAGTATTTT. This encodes CASTLLGLETDTQYF.

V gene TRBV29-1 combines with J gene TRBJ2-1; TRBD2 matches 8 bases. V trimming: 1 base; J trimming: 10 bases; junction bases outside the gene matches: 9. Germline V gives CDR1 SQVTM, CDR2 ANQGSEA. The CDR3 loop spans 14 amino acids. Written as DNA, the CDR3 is TGCAGCGTTGAAGCCGCCGCGGGGGGCGGAGAGCAGTTCTTC. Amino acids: CSVEAAAGGGEQFF.

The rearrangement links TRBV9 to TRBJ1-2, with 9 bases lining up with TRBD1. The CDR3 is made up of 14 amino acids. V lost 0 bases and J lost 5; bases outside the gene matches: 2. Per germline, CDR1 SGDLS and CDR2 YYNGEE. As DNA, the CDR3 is TGTGCCAGCAGCGTAGATGGGACAGGGTATGGCTACACCTTC. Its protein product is CASSVDGTGYGYTF.

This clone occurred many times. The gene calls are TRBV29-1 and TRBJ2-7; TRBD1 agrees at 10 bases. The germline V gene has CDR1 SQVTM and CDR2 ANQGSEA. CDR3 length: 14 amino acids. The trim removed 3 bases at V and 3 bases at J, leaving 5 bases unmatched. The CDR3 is CSVDTGQGFYEQYF. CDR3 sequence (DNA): TGCAGCGTTGATACGGGACAGGGGTTCTACGAGCAGTACTTC.

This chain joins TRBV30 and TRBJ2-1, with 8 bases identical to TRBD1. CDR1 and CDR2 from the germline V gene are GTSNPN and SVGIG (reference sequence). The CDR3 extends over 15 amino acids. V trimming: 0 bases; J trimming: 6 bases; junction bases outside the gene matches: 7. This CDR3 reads CAWSVGRGRGNEQFF. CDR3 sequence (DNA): TGTGCCTGGAGTGTAGGCAGGGGGCGCGGCAATGAGCAGTTCTTC.

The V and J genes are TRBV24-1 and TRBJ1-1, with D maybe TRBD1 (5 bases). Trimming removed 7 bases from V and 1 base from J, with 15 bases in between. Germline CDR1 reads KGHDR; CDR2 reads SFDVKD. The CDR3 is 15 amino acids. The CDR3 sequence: CATRQTGGSNTEAFF. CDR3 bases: TGTGCCACCAGGCAAACCGGGGGGTCGAACACTGAAGCTTTCTTT.

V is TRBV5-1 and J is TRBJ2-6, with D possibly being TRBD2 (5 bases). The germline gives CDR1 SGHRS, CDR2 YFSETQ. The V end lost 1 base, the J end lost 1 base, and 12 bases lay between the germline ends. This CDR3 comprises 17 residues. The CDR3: CASSLIGRTSGANVLTF. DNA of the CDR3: TGCGCCAGCAGCTTGATCGGTCGGACTTCTGGGGCCAACGTCCTGACTTTC.

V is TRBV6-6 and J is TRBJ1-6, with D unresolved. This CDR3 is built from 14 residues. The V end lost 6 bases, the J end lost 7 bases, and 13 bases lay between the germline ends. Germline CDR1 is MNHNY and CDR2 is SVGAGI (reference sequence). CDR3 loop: CASSLPRRNSPLHF. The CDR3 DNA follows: TGTGCCAGCAGCCTACCGAGGCGGAATTCACCCCTCCACTTT.

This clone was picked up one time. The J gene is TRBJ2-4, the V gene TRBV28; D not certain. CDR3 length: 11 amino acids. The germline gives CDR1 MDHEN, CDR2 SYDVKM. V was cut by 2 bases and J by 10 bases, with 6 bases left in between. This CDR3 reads CASSLRAIQYF. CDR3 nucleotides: TGTGCCAGCAGTTTACGAGCTATTCAGTACTTC.

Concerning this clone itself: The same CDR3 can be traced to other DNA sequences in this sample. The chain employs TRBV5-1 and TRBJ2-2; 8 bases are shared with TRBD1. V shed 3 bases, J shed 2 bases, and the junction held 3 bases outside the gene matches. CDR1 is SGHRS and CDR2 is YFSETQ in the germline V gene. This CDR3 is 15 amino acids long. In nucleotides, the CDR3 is TGCGCCAGCAGCTCCGGGACAGGCAACACCGGGGAGCTGTTTTTT. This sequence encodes CASSSGTGNTGELFF.

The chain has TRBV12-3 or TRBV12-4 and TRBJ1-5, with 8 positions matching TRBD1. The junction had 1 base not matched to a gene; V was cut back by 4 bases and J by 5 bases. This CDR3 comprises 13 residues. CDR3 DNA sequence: TGTGCCAGCAGTTACAGGGGGGATCAGCCCCAGCATTTT. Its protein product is CASSYRGDQPQHF.

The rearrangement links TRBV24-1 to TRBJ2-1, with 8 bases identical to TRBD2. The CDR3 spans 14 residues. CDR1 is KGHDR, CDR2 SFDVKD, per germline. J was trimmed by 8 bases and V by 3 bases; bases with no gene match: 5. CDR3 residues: CATSDTGTSDEQFF. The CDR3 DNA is TGTGCCACCAGTGATACCGGGACTAGTGATGAGCAGTTCTTC.

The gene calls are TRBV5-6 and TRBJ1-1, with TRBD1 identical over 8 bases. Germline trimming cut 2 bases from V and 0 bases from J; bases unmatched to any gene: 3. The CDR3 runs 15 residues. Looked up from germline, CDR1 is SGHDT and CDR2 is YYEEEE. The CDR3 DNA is TGTGCCAGCAGCTTCTCAGGGGGCCTGAACACTGAAGCTTTCTTT. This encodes CASSFSGGLNTEAFF.

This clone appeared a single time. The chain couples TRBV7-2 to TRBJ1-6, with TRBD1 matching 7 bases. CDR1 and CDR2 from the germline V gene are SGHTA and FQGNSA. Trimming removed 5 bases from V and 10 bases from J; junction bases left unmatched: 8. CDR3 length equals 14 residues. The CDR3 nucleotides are TGTGCCAGCAGCCAAGGGACAGTCTACTCACCCCTCCACTTT. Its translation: CASSQGTVYSPLHF.

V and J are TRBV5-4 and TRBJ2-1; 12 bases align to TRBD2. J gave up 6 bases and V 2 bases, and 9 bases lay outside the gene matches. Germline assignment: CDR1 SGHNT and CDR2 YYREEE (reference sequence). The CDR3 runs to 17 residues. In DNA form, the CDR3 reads TGTGCCAGCAGCTTCAGGGCTAGCGGGGGGGCCTTCAATGAGCAGTTCTTC. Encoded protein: CASSFRASGGAFNEQFF.

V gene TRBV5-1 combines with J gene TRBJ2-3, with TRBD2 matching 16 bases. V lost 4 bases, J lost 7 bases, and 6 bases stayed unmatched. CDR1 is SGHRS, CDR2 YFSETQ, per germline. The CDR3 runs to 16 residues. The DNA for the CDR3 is TGCGCCAGCAGCATGGGACTAGCGGGGGGGCACCATACGCAGTATTTT. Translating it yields CASSMGLAGGHHTQYF.

CDR3: CASSLGQGGMYTEAFF. The CDR3 bases are TGTGCCAGCAGCTTGGGGCAGGGCGGAATGTACACTGAAGCTTTCTTT. The rearrangement uses TRBV5-8 and TRBJ1-1; D perhaps matches TRBD1 (5 bases). CDR3 size: 16 residues. The germline V and J ends were trimmed by 0 bases and 3 bases, with 15 bases remaining between them. CDR1 and CDR2 (germline): SGHTS, YDEGEE.

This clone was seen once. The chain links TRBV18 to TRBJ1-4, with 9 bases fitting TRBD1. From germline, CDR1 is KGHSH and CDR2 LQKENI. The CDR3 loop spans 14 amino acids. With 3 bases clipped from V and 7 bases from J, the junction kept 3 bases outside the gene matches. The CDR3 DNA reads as TGTGCCAGCTCACCGGGACAGGGAAGTGAAAAACTGTTTTTT. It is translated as CASSPGQGSEKLFF.

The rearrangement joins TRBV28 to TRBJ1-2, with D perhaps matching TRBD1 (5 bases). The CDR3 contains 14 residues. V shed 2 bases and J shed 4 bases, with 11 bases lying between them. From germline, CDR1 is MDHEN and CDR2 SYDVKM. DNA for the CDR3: TGTGCCAGCAGTTTACAGGGTAGCGGCTATGGCTACACCTTC. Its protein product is CASSLQGSGYGYTF.